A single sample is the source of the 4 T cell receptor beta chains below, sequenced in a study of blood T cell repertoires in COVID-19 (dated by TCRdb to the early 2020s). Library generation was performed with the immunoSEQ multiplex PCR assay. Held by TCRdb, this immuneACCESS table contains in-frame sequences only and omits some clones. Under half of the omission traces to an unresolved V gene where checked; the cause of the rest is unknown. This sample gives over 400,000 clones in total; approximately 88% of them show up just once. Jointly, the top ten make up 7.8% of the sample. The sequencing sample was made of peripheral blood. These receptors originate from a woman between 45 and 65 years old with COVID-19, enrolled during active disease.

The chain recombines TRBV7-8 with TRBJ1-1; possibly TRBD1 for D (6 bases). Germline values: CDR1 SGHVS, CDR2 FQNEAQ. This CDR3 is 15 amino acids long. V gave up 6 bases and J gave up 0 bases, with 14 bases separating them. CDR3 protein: CASSYSTGLNTEAFF. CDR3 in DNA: TGTGCCAGCAGTTATTCGACAGGCCTGAACACTGAAGCTTTCTTT.

The CDR3 here is CASSYGESSYEQYF. CDR3 nucleotides: TGTGCCAGCAGTTATGGAGAGAGCTCCTACGAGCAGTACTTC. V gene TRBV6-5 combines with J gene TRBJ2-7; D ambiguous. V dropped 3 bases and J dropped 0 bases, with 9 bases sitting between them. Looked up from germline, CDR1 is MNHEY and CDR2 is SVGAGI. The CDR3 totals 14 residues.

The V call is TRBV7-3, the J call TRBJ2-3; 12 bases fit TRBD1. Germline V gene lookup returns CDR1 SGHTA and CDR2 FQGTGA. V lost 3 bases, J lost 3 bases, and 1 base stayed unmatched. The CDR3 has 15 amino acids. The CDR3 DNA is TGTGCCAGCAGCTTGGGACAGGGGGCTACAGATACGCAGTATTTT. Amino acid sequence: CASSLGQGATDTQYF.

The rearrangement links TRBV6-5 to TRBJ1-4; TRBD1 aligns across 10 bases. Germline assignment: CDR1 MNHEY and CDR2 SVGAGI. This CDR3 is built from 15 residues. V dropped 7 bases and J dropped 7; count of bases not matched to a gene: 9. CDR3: CASTFPRDRGEKLFF. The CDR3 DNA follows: TGTGCCAGCACCTTCCCCCGGGACAGGGGTGAAAAACTGTTTTTT.